This T cell receptor beta chain was identified in a study of T-cell memory formation after mild COVID-19. Study details: In these data, TCR clusters were largely donor specific. Study observations and caveats: Some responding clones appeared in pre-infection memory, suggesting cross-reactive memory joined. The second-wave clones peaking on day 37 were not confirmed as SARS-CoV-2-specific.

The V gene lost 4 bases and the J gene lost 3 bases, with 16 bases spanning the gap. The CDR3 has 16 residues. Per the germline V gene, CDR1 is SGHRS and CDR2 is YFSETQ. This clonotype was seen more than once but under ten times. Its specificity is unknown. Each CDR3 protein is one row after TCRdb ran MiXCR on the 5' RACE reads. The profile shows roughly 580,000 distinct CDR3 sequences, about a sixth of them singletons. Input material: PBMCs or a T cell subset sorted from them (not recorded which). The chain carries TRBV5-1 and TRBJ2-2; D perhaps matches TRBD2 (5 bases). This clonotype originated in an adult woman who had mild COVID-19 (a few samples of this study predate the infection). Cell type and time point are not known. CDR3 sequence: CASSPNGAEDTGELFF. Written as DNA, the CDR3 is TGCGCCAGCAGCCCGAACGGCGCGGAGGACACCGGGGAGCTGTTTTTT.